The rows below give T cell receptor beta chains drawn from one sample of a study of CD8 T cell repertoires and HIV-1 epitope variants. Sequencing used immunoSEQ multiplex PCR; TCRdb keeps in-frame clones, though not all of them. The sample gives around 5,100 clones, over 50% of which show up once; 45% is in the top ten. Antigen specificity for these receptors is unknown. The source material was cultured CD8+ T cells derived from PBMCs. These receptors were collected from a male donor with HIV. Each CDR3 is given with its conserved first and last residue. The order of the fields is V gene, J gene, D gene, clone size, CDR3 DNA, CDR3 protein. A D gene is named only where the DNA matches it firmly. Not all rows give a size; the values are once, few, many and, for expanded clones, a class.

v_call: TRBV6-5; j_call: TRBJ2-7; d_call: TRBD1; clone_size: -; cdr3_nt: TGTGCCAGCAGCCCGGGACAGAGCTCCTACGAGCAGTACTTC; cdr3_aa: CASSPGQSSYEQYF
v_call: TRBV4-2; j_call: TRBJ1-5; d_call: -; clone_size: -; cdr3_nt: TGTGCCAGCAGCTATGGACAGAGCAATCAGCCCCAGCATTTT; cdr3_aa: CASSYGQSNQPQHF
v_call: TRBV28; j_call: TRBJ2-3; d_call: -; clone_size: few; cdr3_nt: TGTGCCAGCAGACGCGGGACTTACTACACAGATACGCAGTATTTT; cdr3_aa: CASRRGTYYTDTQYF
v_call: TRBV7-9; j_call: TRBJ2-1; d_call: -; clone_size: -; cdr3_nt: TGTGCCAGCAGCTCATCAGGGCCCGGAGGGCCGGCTAACAATGAGCAGTTCTTC; cdr3_aa: CASSSSGPGGPANNEQFF
v_call: TRBV27; j_call: TRBJ1-1; d_call: TRBD1; clone_size: -; cdr3_nt: TGTGCCAGCAGTTCCCCCGGGACAGGGGTGATTTCCACTGAAGCTTTCTTT; cdr3_aa: CASSSPGTGVISTEAFF
v_call: TRBV30; j_call: TRBJ2-7; d_call: -; clone_size: few; cdr3_nt: TGTGCCTGGAGCGGGGACGGCTACGAGCAGTACTTC; cdr3_aa: CAWSGDGYEQYF
v_call: TRBV5-4; j_call: TRBJ2-5; d_call: -; clone_size: few; cdr3_nt: TGTGCCAGTTGGGACACACAAGAGACCCAGTACTTC; cdr3_aa: CASWDTQETQYF
v_call: TRBV4-2; j_call: TRBJ2-2; d_call: TRBD2; clone_size: few; cdr3_nt: TGTGCCAGCAGCCAAGCGGGGGGGCCGAGCACCGGGGAGCTGTTTTTT; cdr3_aa: CASSQAGGPSTGELFF
v_call: TRBV10-3; j_call: TRBJ1-1; d_call: -; clone_size: -; cdr3_nt: TGTGCCATCAGCCCAATGAACACTGAAGCTTTCTTT; cdr3_aa: CAISPMNTEAFF
v_call: TRBV13; j_call: TRBJ2-1; d_call: TRBD2; clone_size: -; cdr3_nt: TGTGCCAGCAGCTCCCCCGCCTCGACTAGCGGAGTCAATGAGCAGTTCTTC; cdr3_aa: CASSSPASTSGVNEQFF
v_call: TRBV18; j_call: TRBJ2-5; d_call: -; clone_size: -; cdr3_nt: TGTGCCAGCTCACCGGGGATGATGGGAGAGACCCAGTACTTC; cdr3_aa: CASSPGMMGETQYF
v_call: TRBV19; j_call: TRBJ2-1; d_call: TRBD1; clone_size: once; cdr3_nt: TGTGCCAGTAGTTTCGGAACAGGGGACTACAATGAGCAGTTCTTC; cdr3_aa: CASSFGTGDYNEQFF
v_call: TRBV5-6; j_call: TRBJ2-1; d_call: -; clone_size: -; cdr3_nt: TGTGCCAGCAGCTTGGAGAGGAATGAGCAGTTCTTC; cdr3_aa: CASSLERNEQFF
v_call: TRBV5-5; j_call: TRBJ1-5; d_call: TRBD1; clone_size: -; cdr3_nt: TGTGCCAGCAGCTCTCAGGGGGAGAGCAATCAGCCCCAGCATTTT; cdr3_aa: CASSSQGESNQPQHF
v_call: TRBV5-6; j_call: TRBJ2-1; d_call: -; clone_size: few; cdr3_nt: TGTGCCAGCAGCTTGGAATGGGTCCCCTACAATGAGCAGTTCTTC; cdr3_aa: CASSLEWVPYNEQFF
v_call: TRBV7-2; j_call: TRBJ2-7; d_call: -; clone_size: -; cdr3_nt: TGTGCCAGCAGCTTAGACACGCAGACCTCCGTGTACGAGCAGTACTTC; cdr3_aa: CASSLDTQTSVYEQYF